This record looks at one T cell receptor (beta chain) sequence and its context. The sample belongs to a study of blood T cell repertoires in COVID-19. Study overall: T cells, B-cell-depleted T cells, or PBMCs provided the cDNA or gDNA that served as material.

Residents of approximately 25 US areas, aged roughly 18 to 89 years, made up the participants. Per the authors' pipeline: For nucleated cells, counts were estimated from reference gene primer amplification. This table comes from immunoSEQ multiplex PCR, and its TCRdb copy is limited to in-frame clones, with some not included. V, J and clone size are taken as reported in that table, and D and trimming were inferred from the DNA itself. The sample lists about 400,000 clones, around 90% occurring once. This CDR3 spans 16 amino acids. Germline-derived CDR1 and CDR2 are SGHTS and YDEGEE. The V end lost 2 bases, the J end lost 5 bases, and 17 bases lay between the germline ends.

The clonotype originates from a woman in her 40s with acute COVID-19. V and J are TRBV5-8 and TRBJ2-1, with D uncertain. The sample taken for sequencing was PBMCs or T cells enriched from blood (not recorded which). CDR3 in amino acids: CASSFPVRLSNNEQFF. In nucleotides, the CDR3 is TGTGCCAGCAGCTTTCCGGTTAGACTGAGCAACAATGAGCAGTTCTTC.